This TCR beta chain emerged from a study of T-cell memory formation after mild COVID-19 (dated by TCRdb to the early 2020s). For context, the study as a whole: TCR sequence clusters from the two donors were largely donor specific. In a couple of donors, T-cell clones that expanded and contracted after mild COVID-19 were tracked by sequencing TCRalpha and TCRbeta repertoires over time. The cohort was made up of two young adult volunteers, one female and one male, who were previously healthy. The full study reports these points: Whether the second-wave clones peaking on day 37 were SARS-CoV-2 specific was not confirmed. Clones contracting from day 15 to 85 had balanced CD4/CD8 phenotypes, while a second wave expanding from day 15 to 37 was biased towards CD4+. Contracting CD4+ clones turned up mainly in the CM and EM memory subsets, whereas EMRA was where CD8+ clones were enriched. The study covered only a couple of mild cases, and larger cohorts including severe cases with pre-infection samples were considered necessary. Some responding clones were detected in pre-infection memory, which suggested that pre-existing cross-reactive memory T cells had joined the SARS-CoV-2 response.

Instrument used: Illumina NovaSeq 6000. Using 5'RACE with constant-segment primers, TCRalpha and TCRbeta cDNA libraries were constructed, with sample barcodes and unique molecular identifiers added in the process. RNA was extracted from every sample with Trizol reagent. The libraries were amplified in two PCR steps, and the second step added a second sample barcode and Illumina TruSeq adapters. The libraries were sequenced on an Illumina NovaSeq using 2 x 150 bp paired-end reads. The authors' analysis ran thus. With migec v1.2.7, reads were demultiplexed and then collapsed into UMI-guided consensus sequences. Using mixcr v2.1.11, UMI consensuses were aligned to TRA and TRB V and J templates and then assembled into clonotypes. A clonotype was counted as expanded or contracted only when both edgeR and NoisET called the clonotype significant, with the noise models trained on biological replicates. For edgeR calls, the cutoffs were a false discovery rate-adjusted p below 0.01 and a log2 fold-change threshold of 1. As an exploratory analysis of dynamics, max-normalized trajectories of the 1000 most abundant clonotypes were examined by PCA with hierarchical clustering. Separately sequenced CD4+ and CD8+ repertoires were used to assign a CD4 or CD8 phenotype to each responding clone. TCRdb reworked the public reads: Q25 trimming with fastp, MiXCR clone assembly, productive beta chains retained. Entries are consolidated by CDR3 protein sequence, retaining the most common genes and DNA. These V and J calls originate from TCRdb's pipeline instead of the authors' own analysis. The sample records fewer than 400,000 distinct CDR3 sequences, under 15% of which are singletons. Of the sample, around 21% is held by the ten largest clones.

PBMCs were isolated by Ficoll-Paque density gradient centrifugation. The V and J ends are trimmed by 0 bases and 9 bases, leaving 20 bases between them. The CDR3 measures 15 amino acids from cysteine to phenylalanine. The read is trimmed to its CDR3 DNA, 45 bases read in frame from base 1. CDR1 DFQATT and CDR2 SNEGSKA were looked up in the germline V gene (reference sequence). As regards this clonotype: Its antigen is still unknown. No much larger clone is present one base from it, and per-base qualities are unavailable.

The material sequenced was PBMCs or a T cell subset sorted from them (not recorded which). The receptor's source is a man aged 18 to 30 who had mild COVID-19 (a few samples of this study predate the infection). The sample titles of this study are shuffled in the database, so cell type and time point are left out; the donor was told from shared clones. This chain is built from TRBV20-1 and TRBJ1-2; the D segment cannot be called with confidence. For the CDR3, the sequence is CSARDGGSGLKSYTF. In nucleotide form, the sequence is TGCAGTGCTAGAGATGGCGGCAGCGGGTTAAAGAGCTACACCTTC.